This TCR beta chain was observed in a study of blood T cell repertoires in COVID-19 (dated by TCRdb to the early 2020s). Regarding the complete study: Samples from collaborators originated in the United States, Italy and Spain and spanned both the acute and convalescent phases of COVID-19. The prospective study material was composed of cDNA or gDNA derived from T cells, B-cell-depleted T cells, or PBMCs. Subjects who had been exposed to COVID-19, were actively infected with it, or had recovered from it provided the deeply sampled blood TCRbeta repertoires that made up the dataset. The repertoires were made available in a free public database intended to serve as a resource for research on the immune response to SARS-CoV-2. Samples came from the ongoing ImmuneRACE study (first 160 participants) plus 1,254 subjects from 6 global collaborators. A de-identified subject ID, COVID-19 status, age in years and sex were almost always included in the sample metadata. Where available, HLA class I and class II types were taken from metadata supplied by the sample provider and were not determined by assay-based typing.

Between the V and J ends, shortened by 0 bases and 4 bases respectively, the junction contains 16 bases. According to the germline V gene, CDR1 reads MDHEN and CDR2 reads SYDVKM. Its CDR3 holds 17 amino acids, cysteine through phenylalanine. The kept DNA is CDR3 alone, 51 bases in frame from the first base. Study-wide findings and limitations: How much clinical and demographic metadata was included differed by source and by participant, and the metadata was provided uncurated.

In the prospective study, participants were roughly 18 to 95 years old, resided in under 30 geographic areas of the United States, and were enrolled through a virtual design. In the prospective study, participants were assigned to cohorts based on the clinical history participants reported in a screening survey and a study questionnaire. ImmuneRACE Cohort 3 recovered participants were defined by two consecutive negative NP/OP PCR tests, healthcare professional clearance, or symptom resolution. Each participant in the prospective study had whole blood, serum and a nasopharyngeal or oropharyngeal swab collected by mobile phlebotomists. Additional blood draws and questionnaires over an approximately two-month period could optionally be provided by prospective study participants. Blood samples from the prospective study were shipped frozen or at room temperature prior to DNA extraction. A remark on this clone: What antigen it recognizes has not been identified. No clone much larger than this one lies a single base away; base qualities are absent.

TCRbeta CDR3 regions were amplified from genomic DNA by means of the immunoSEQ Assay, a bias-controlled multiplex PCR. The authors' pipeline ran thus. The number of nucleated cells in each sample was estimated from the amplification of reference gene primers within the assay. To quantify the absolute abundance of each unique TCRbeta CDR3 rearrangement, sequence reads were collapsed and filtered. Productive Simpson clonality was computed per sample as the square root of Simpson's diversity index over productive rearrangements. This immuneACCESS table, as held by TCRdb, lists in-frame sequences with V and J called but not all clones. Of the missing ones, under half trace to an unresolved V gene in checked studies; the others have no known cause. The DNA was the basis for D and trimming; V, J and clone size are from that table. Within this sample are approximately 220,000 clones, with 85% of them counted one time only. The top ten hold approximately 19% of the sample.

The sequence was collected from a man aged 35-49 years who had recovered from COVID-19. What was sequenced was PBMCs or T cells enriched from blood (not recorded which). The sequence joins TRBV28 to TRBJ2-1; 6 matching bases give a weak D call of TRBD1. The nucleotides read TGTGCCAGCAGTTTATGGGGGACATCTAACATGTACAATGAGCAGTTCTTC. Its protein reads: CASSLWGTSNMYNEQFF.